Listed below are T cell receptor beta chains from one sample, sequenced in a study of blood T cell repertoires in COVID-19. Produced via immunoSEQ multiplex PCR; TCRdb's table is partial and in-frame only. The sample records roughly 150,000 clones, 80% to 85% being singletons. The sequenced sample was peripheral blood. These receptors all stem from a woman of 80 years or more with active or convalescent COVID-19. Each CDR3 is given with its conserved first and last residue. A D gene is named only where the DNA matches it firmly. A clone size is listed for some rows: how often the clone was seen (once, few, many), or a class if it is expanded.

TRBJ2-7 - - TRBV11-2 TGTGCCAGCAGCTTAAGTGACAATGAGGAGCAGTACTTC CASSLSDNEEQYF
TRBJ2-1 few TRBD2 TRBV27 TGTGCCAGCAGTTTATCTAGCGGGGGGGCTGGTGAGCAGTTCTTC CASSLSSGGAGEQFF
TRBJ1-1 - - TRBV25-1 TGTGCCACCAGTGGGGGGGGATCTGAAGCTTTCTTT CATSGGGSEAFF
TRBJ2-4 - - TRBV7-9 TGTGCCAGCAGCTTACCGGAAAATACAGGTCCACTAGCCAAAAACATTCAGTACTTC CASSLPENTGPLAKNIQYF
TRBJ1-1 - - TRBV7-2 TGTGCCAGCAGCTTGCGGAACGCTAACACTGAAGCTTTCTTT CASSLRNANTEAFF
TRBJ2-7 - TRBD1 TRBV18 TGTGCCAGCTCACGAACAACCGGACAGGGAAAAAAGAGTTACGAGCAGTACTTC CASSRTTGQGKKSYEQYF
TRBJ1-1 - TRBD1 TRBV11-2 TGTGCCAGCAGCTCACAGGGGAGCACTGAAGCTTTCTTT CASSSQGSTEAFF
TRBJ1-6 - - TRBV6-5 TGTGCCAGCAGCCCCGGCGGGGATCATTCACCCCTCCACTTT CASSPGGDHSPLHF
TRBJ2-2 - TRBD2 TRBV6-4 TGTGCCAGCAGCCTTAGCGGGGGGACGACTACCGGGGAGCTGTTTTTT CASSLSGGTTTGELFF
TRBJ2-1 - - TRBV24-1 TGTGCCACCAGTGATACGCGGGGCTACTACAATGAGCAGTTCTTC CATSDTRGYYNEQFF
TRBJ2-5 - TRBD2 TRBV7-2 TGTGCCAGCAGCCCAGCCGGGACTAGCCCTCAAGAGACCCAGTACTTC CASSPAGTSPQETQYF
TRBJ2-7 - - TRBV18 TGTGCCAGCTCCTCGACAGGCCAATTCTACGAGCAGTACTTC CASSSTGQFYEQYF
TRBJ2-2 - - TRBV9 TGTGCCAGCAGCCCCCAGGGCGGCGGGGAGCTGTTTTTT CASSPQGGGELFF
TRBJ2-3 - TRBD2 TRBV4-3 TGCGCCAGCAGCCAGGGGGGACTAGCGGGCCGGGATACGCAGTATTTT CASSQGGLAGRDTQYF
TRBJ2-3 - - TRBV18 TGTGCCAGCTCACCCTCCCAATGGGGGCAAGCTAGCACAGATACGCAGTATTTT CASSPSQWGQASTDTQYF
TRBJ1-5 - - TRBV7-9 TGTGCCAGCACCCTAAGCGGGAATCAGCCCCAGCATTTT CASTLSGNQPQHF
TRBJ1-4 - TRBD1 TRBV7-2 TGTGCCAGCAGCTTGGGACAGTTCGCTACTAATGAAAAACTGTTTTTT CASSLGQFATNEKLFF
TRBJ2-7 few TRBD1 TRBV15 TGTGCCACCAGCGCTGACAGGGGCTACGAGCAGTACTTC CATSADRGYEQYF
TRBJ2-7 - TRBD1 TRBV5-1 TGCGCCAGCAGGCTAGGACAGGGGGCCTACGAGCAGTACTTC CASRLGQGAYEQYF
TRBJ2-2 - TRBD2 TRBV5-1 TGCGCCAGTCGGACTAGCGGGGGTAACGGGGAGCTGTTTTTT CASRTSGGNGELFF
TRBJ1-1 - - TRBV7-2 TGTGCCAGCAGCTTAGCCCCATCAACTGAAGCTTTCTTT CASSLAPSTEAFF
TRBJ2-2 - - TRBV19 TGTGCCAGTAGTCCATCATTCCCCTTAGTCGAGGACTTGATTCGGGAGCTGTTTTTT CASSPSFPLVEDLIRELFF
TRBJ1-6 - - TRBV7-9 TGTGCCAGCAGCTTGCTGGGCAATTCACCCCTCCACTTT CASSLLGNSPLHF
TRBJ2-3 - - TRBV2 TGTGCCAGCAGTGAAGGGGGGCCCCCCGATACGCAGTATTTT CASSEGGPPDTQYF
TRBJ2-4 - TRBD2 TRBV19 TGTGCCAGTAGTATAGGGGGGGGAACGGGAAACATTCAGTACTTC CASSIGGGTGNIQYF
TRBJ1-1 - - TRBV29-1 TGCAGCGTAACCCCGGGACACACGAACACTGAAGCTTTCTTT CSVTPGHTNTEAFF
TRBJ1-2 - - TRBV7-2 TGTGCCAGCAGCTTATCAACCCCGGGGGGCTACACCTTC CASSLSTPGGYTF
TRBJ1-6 - TRBD1 TRBV5-1 TGCGCCAGCAGCCCGGGACAGGGAAGGATCTCCTATAATTCACCCCTCCACTTT CASSPGQGRISYNSPLHF
TRBJ1-3 - - TRBV29-1 TGCAGCGTCCGACAAGGAAACACCATATATTTT CSVRQGNTIYF
TRBJ1-2 - TRBD1 TRBV3-1/TRBV3-2 TGTGCCAGCGACCGGGACAGACGTAACTATGGCTACACCTTC CASDRDRRNYGYTF
TRBJ2-1 - TRBD1 TRBV5-1 TGCGCCAGCAGCTTGGCGGGACAGGGTGGGCGGAATGAGCAGTTCTTC CASSLAGQGGRNEQFF
TRBJ2-1 - TRBD2 TRBV7-2 TGTGCCAGCAGCCCCCGGACTAGCGGGGGTTTCCGGGATGAGCAGTTCTTC CASSPRTSGGFRDEQFF